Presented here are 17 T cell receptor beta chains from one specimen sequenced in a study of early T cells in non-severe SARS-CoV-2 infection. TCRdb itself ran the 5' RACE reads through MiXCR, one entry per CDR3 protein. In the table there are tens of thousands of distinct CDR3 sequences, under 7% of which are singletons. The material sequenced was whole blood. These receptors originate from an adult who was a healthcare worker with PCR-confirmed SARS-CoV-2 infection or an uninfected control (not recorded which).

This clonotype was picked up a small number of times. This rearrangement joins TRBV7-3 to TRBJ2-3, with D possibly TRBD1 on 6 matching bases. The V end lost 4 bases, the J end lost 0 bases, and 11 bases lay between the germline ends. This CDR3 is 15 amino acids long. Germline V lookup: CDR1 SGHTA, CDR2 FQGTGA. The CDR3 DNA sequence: TGTGCCAGCAGCTCTACAGGGCATAGCACAGATACGCAGTATTTT. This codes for CASSSTGHSTDTQYF.

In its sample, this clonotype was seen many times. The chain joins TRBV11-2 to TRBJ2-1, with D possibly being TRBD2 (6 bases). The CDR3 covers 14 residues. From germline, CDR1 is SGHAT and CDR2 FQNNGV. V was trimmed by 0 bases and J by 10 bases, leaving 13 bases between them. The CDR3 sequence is CASSLEAGIGEQFF. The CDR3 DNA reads TGTGCCAGCAGCTTAGAGGCGGGGATCGGAGAGCAGTTCTTC. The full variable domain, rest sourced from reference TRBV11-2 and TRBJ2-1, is EAGVAQSPRYKIIEKRQSVAFWCNPISGHATLYWYQQILGQGPKLLIQFQNNGVVDDSQLPKDRFSAERLKGVDSTLKIQPAKLEDSAVYLCASSLEAGIGEQFFGPGTRLTVL.

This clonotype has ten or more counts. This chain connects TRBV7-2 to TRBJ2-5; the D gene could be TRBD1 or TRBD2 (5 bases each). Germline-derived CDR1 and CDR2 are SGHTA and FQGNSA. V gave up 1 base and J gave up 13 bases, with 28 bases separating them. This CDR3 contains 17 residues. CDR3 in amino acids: CASSLGQKGPGTVPRYF. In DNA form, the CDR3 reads TGTGCCAGCAGCTTAGGACAAAAGGGTCCCGGGACGGTACCTCGGTACTTC.

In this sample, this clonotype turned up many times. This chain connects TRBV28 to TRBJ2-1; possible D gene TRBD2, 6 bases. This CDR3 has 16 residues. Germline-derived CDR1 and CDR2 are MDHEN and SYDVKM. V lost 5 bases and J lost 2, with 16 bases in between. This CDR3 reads CASSPVWGGAYNEQFF. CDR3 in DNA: TGTGCCAGCAGTCCCGTTTGGGGCGGGGCCTACAATGAGCAGTTCTTC.

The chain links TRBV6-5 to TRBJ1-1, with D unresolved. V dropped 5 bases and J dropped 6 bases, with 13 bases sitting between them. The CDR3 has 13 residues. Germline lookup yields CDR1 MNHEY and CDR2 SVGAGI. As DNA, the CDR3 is TGTGCCAGCAGTCCTCTGTATACCCCTGAAGCTTTCTTT. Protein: CASSPLYTPEAFF.

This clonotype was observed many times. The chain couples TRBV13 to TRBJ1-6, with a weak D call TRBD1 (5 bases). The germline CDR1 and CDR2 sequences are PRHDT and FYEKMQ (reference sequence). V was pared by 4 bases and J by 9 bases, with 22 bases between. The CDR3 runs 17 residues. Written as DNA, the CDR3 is TGTGCCAGCAGCTCCCTTCTGGGACGCCCGGGAGGTTCACCCCTCCACTTT. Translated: CASSSLLGRPGGSPLHF.

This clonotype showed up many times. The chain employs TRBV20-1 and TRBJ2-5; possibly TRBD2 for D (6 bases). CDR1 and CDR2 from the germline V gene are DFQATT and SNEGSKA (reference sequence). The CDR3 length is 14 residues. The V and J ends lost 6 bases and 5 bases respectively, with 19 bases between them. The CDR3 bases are TGCAGTGCACCGGTGGGGGGTCAGACGGAGACCCAGTACTTC. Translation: CSAPVGGQTETQYF.

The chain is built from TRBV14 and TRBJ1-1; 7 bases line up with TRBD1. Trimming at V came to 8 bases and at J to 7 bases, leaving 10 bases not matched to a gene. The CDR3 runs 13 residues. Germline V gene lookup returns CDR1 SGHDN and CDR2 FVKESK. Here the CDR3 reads CASSPQGIIEAFF. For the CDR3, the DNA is TGTGCCAGCTCCCCACAGGGGATAATTGAAGCTTTCTTT.

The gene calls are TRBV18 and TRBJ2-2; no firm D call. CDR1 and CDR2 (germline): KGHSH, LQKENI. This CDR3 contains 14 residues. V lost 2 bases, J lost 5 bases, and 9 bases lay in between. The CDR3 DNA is TGTGCCAGCTCACCAATAGAAGGTACCGGGGAGCTGTTTTTT. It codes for CASSPIEGTGELFF.

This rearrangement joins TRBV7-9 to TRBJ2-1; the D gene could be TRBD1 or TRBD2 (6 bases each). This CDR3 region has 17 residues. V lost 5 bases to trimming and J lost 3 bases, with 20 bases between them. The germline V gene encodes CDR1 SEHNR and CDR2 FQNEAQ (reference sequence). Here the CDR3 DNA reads TGTGCCAGCAGCCTACCCGCGAGGGGGGCCAGCTACAATGAGCAGTTCTTC. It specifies CASSLPARGASYNEQFF.

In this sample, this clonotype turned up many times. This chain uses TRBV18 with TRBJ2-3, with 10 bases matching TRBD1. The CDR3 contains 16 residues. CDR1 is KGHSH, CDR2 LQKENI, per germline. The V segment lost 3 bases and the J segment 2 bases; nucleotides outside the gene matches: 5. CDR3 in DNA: TGTGCCAGCTCACCCCGACAGGGGGCCAACACAGATACGCAGTATTTT. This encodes CASSPRQGANTDTQYF.

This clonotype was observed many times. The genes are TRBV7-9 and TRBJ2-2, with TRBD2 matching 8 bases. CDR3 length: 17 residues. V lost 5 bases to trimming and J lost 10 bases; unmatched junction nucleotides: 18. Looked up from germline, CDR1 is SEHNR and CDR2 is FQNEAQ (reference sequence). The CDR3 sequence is CASSLRGSGGSPVELFF. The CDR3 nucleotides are TGTGCCAGCAGCCTGCGAGGCAGCGGGGGATCTCCCGTGGAGCTGTTTTTT.

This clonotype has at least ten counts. CDR3 nucleotides: TGTGCCAGCAGTGAACAAACTAGCGGGACGGATGAGCAGTTCTTC. Translating it yields CASSEQTSGTDEQFF. The chain is built from TRBV6-1 and TRBJ2-1; TRBD2 matches at 10 bases. This CDR3 has 15 amino acids. CDR1 and CDR2 from the germline V gene are MNHNS and SASEGT. V shed 2 bases, J shed 8 bases, and the junction held 6 bases outside the gene matches.

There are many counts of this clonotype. The CDR3 sequence: CASSPTTSTDTQYF. CDR3 bases: TGTGCCAGCAGCCCCACAACTAGCACAGATACGCAGTATTTT. This chain connects TRBV7-2 to TRBJ2-3; no definite D call. The CDR3 covers 14 residues. The V gene lost 5 bases and the J gene lost 0 bases, with 9 bases spanning the gap. CDR1 and CDR2 (germline): SGHTA, FQGNSA.

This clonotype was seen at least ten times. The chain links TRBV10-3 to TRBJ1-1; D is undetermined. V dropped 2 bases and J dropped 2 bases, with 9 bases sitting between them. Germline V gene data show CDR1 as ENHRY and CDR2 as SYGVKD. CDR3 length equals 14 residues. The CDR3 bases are TGTGCCATCAGTGAGATGGGAGGTAACACTGAAGCTTTCTTT. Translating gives CAISEMGGNTEAFF.

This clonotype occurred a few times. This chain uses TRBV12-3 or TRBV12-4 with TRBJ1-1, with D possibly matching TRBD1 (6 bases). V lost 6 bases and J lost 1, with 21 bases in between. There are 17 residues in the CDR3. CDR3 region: CASSPRARGRRNTEAFF. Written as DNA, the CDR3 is TGTGCCAGCAGCCCACGGGCTCGGGGGCGCAGGAACACTGAAGCTTTCTTT.

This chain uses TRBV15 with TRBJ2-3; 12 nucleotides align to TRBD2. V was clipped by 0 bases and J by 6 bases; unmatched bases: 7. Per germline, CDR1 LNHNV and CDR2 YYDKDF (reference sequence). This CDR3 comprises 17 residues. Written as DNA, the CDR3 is TGTGCCACCAGCAGAGATGCACTAGCGGGAGGTTCGGATACGCAGTATTTT. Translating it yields CATSRDALAGGSDTQYF.